These 19 T cell receptor beta chains came from one sample sequenced in a study of T-cell memory formation after mild COVID-19. TCRdb re-analysed the 5' RACE reads in MiXCR, keeping a single row per CDR3 protein. The sample records roughly 170,000 distinct CDR3 sequences, approximately 17% being singletons. Source material: PBMCs or a T cell subset sorted from them (not recorded which). Receptor source: a young man who had mild COVID-19 (a few samples of this study predate the infection). Cell type and time point are not known.

This clonotype was found a few times. This chain connects TRBV29-1 to TRBJ1-1; 7 nucleotides match TRBD1. Germline V gene data show CDR1 as SQVTM and CDR2 as ANQGSEA. The V segment lost 6 bases and the J segment 1 base; nucleotides outside the gene matches: 5. CDR3 length equals 13 residues. DNA of the CDR3: TGCAGCGTGGAGGGACAGCAGAACACTGAAGCTTTCTTT. Translated: CSVEGQQNTEAFF.

This clonotype was seen repeatedly, ten times or more. This chain connects TRBV20-1 to TRBJ2-3; D is uncertain. Deletions cut 0 bases from V and 1 base from J, with 17 bases between. Germline CDR1 and CDR2: DFQATT and SNEGSKA (reference sequence). The CDR3 length is 17 residues. This chain's CDR3 is CSARDPARGPGTDTQYF. CDR3 sequence (DNA): TGCAGTGCTAGAGACCCGGCGAGAGGCCCCGGCACAGATACGCAGTATTTT.

This clonotype was detected only a few times. The chain carries TRBV7-6 and TRBJ2-3; weak D call: TRBD1 (6 bases). V was clipped by 5 bases and J by 1 base, with 16 bases between them. The CDR3 covers 16 residues. CDR1 is SGHVS, CDR2 FNYEAQ, per germline. The CDR3 here is CASSETGTTRTDTQYF. The DNA for the CDR3 is TGTGCCAGCAGCGAGACCGGGACAACGCGCACAGATACGCAGTATTTT. The full variable domain, in which reference TRBV7-6 and TRBJ2-3 provide the parts outside the CDR3, is GAGVSQSPRYKVTKRGQDVALRCDPISGHVSLYWYRQALGQGPEFLTYFNYEAQQDKSGLPNDRFSAERPEGSISTLTIQRTEQRDSAMYRCASSETGTTRTDTQYFGPGTRLTVL.

This clonotype was picked up a small number of times. The chain is built from TRBV10-3 and TRBJ2-7; weak D call: TRBD1 (6 bases). This CDR3 is 13 amino acids long. The V and J ends lost 5 bases and 2 bases respectively, with 10 bases between them. Germline assignment: CDR1 ENHRY and CDR2 SYGVKD. CDR3 amino acids: CAISSGQTYEQYF. The CDR3 DNA follows: TGTGCCATCAGTTCCGGACAGACCTACGAGCAGTACTTC.

V usage is TRBV7-2 and J usage is TRBJ1-1; D is unclear. Germline values: CDR1 SGHTA, CDR2 FQGNSA. This CDR3 has 13 amino acids. The V end was cut by 11 bases, the J end by 1 base, with 14 bases between. Written as DNA, the CDR3 is TGTGCCGGATCCCCAGGATCGAACACTGAAGCTTTCTTT. It encodes CAGSPGSNTEAFF.

In its sample, this clonotype was seen a few times. The genes are TRBV7-2 and TRBJ2-1; D gene uncertain. CDR3 length: 11 residues. Per the germline V gene, CDR1 is SGHTA and CDR2 is FQGNSA. Deletions cut 3 bases from V and 8 bases from J, with 5 bases between. The CDR3 loop reads CASSFGYEQFF. Here the CDR3 DNA reads TGTGCCAGCAGCTTCGGTTATGAGCAGTTCTTC.

This clonotype turned up a few times. The gene calls are TRBV6-5 and TRBJ1-1; 7 bases agree with TRBD1. Germline V gene sequence: CDR1 MNHEY, CDR2 SVGAGI. CDR3 length: 15 amino acids. Unmatched junction bases numbered 7, after V lost 5 bases and J lost 1 base. The CDR3 region has the DNA TGTGCCAGCAGTGGGACAGCTTTCGGGAACACTGAAGCTTTCTTT. Translated, it gives CASSGTAFGNTEAFF.

In its sample, this clonotype was seen a few times. This chain connects TRBV6-5 to TRBJ1-4; 9 nucleotides match TRBD1. This CDR3 comprises 18 residues. J was trimmed by 0 bases and V by 2 bases; bases with no gene match: 7. Germline V gene sequence: CDR1 MNHEY, CDR2 SVGAGI. The CDR3 sequence: CASSYAGQGLATNEKLFF. Written as DNA, the CDR3 is TGTGCCAGCAGTTACGCGGGACAGGGCCTCGCAACTAATGAAAAACTGTTTTTT.

As regards this clonotype: A much larger clone differs from this one at a single base, so this may be a read error. The chain combines TRBV6-1 with TRBJ1-6; 10 nucleotides agree with TRBD1. J lost 7 bases, V lost 6 bases, and 0 bases had no gene match. This CDR3 is 13 amino acids long. Germline loops: CDR1 MNHNS, CDR2 SASEGT. The CDR3 loop reads CASRGQGNSPLHF. The CDR3 DNA sequence: TGTGCCAGCAGGGGACAGGGGAATTCACCCCTCCACTTT.

The V gene is TRBV5-1, the J gene TRBJ1-2; a possible D gene is TRBD1 (5 bases). V lost 2 bases and J lost 6, with 14 bases in between. The CDR3 consists of 14 residues. Germline-derived CDR1 and CDR2 are SGHRS and YFSETQ. DNA of the CDR3: TGCGCCAGCAGCTTTGGGGGTCCGGAACATGGCTACACCTTC. Translating gives CASSFGGPEHGYTF.

This clonotype was observed at least ten times. The chain links TRBV5-4 to TRBJ2-3; D is uncertain. This CDR3 spans 11 amino acids. Germline CDR1 and CDR2: SGHNT and YYREEE (reference sequence). V was pared by 4 bases and J by 5 bases, with 5 bases between. CDR3 nucleotides: TGTGCCAGCAGCGCGCGAGATACGCAGTATTTT. It yields the protein CASSARDTQYF.

V is TRBV12-3 or TRBV12-4 and J is TRBJ2-2, with D possibly matching TRBD1 (5 bases). V shed 8 bases and J shed 2 bases, with 12 bases lying between them. This CDR3 contains 14 residues. The CDR3 spells CASGRGINTGELFF. The CDR3 bases are TGTGCCAGCGGTAGGGGTATTAACACCGGGGAGCTGTTTTTT.

This clonotype appeared a few times. J is TRBJ2-7 and V is TRBV6-5, with D tentatively TRBD2 (5 bases). Trimming took off 9 bases at V and 1 base at J, with 10 bases between the two ends. This CDR3 spans 12 amino acids. Germline CDR1 MNHEY, CDR2 SVGAGI. In DNA, the CDR3 is TGTGCCAGTTCCGGGAATTCCTACGAGCAGTACTTC. Amino acid sequence: CASSGNSYEQYF.

This clonotype has just a few counts. This chain joins TRBV28 and TRBJ2-5, with TRBD2 matching 9 bases. Losses at the gene ends were 6 bases for V and 5 bases for J; bases not matched to a gene: 10. CDR3 size: 15 residues. The germline gives CDR1 MDHEN, CDR2 SYDVKM. The CDR3 loop reads CASRVYAGGPETQYF. CDR3 sequence (DNA): TGTGCCAGCAGGGTCTATGCGGGGGGGCCCGAGACCCAGTACTTC.

CDR3 sequence: CASTPGLAGGGGELFF. CDR3 nucleotide sequence: TGTGCCAGCACCCCAGGACTAGCGGGAGGAGGCGGGGAGCTGTTTTTT. The chain couples TRBV27 to TRBJ2-2; 14 bases align to TRBD2. With V trimmed by 7 bases and J by 7 bases, 8 bases remained unmatched. This CDR3 contains 16 residues. Germline assignment: CDR1 MNHEY and CDR2 SMNVEV (reference sequence).

The rearrangement links TRBV9 to TRBJ2-3; weak D call: TRBD2 (7 bases). Looked up from germline, CDR1 is SGDLS and CDR2 is YYNGEE. The CDR3 spans 16 residues. Trimming took 1 base from V and 1 from J, leaving 13 bases between them. In DNA, the CDR3 is TGTGCCAGCAGCGTAATGGGGGGGCGTGGCACAGATACGCAGTATTTT. Residues: CASSVMGGRGTDTQYF.

The chain has TRBV11-3 and TRBJ2-1; possibly TRBD1 for D (5 bases). Trimming cost V 1 base and J 12 bases, with 13 bases left between them. The germline gives CDR1 SGHNT, CDR2 YENEEA. This CDR3 has 13 amino acids. CDR3 sequence reads: CASSLAGWQGQFF. CDR3 coding DNA: TGTGCCAGCAGCTTAGCTGGTTGGCAGGGGCAGTTCTTC.

The chain links TRBV6-2 or TRBV6-3 to TRBJ2-3, with D tentatively TRBD2 (6 bases). Germline assignment: CDR1 MNHEY and CDR2 SVGEGT. V lost 2 bases to trimming and J lost 0 bases, with 12 bases between them. This CDR3 comprises 16 residues. CDR3 residues: CASSYGPGASTDTQYF. In DNA form, the CDR3 reads TGTGCCAGCAGTTACGGACCGGGAGCTAGCACAGATACGCAGTATTTT.

This clonotype was picked up a small number of times. This sequence joins TRBV6-2 or TRBV6-3 and TRBJ2-2; D tentatively fits TRBD1 or TRBD2 (5 bases each). The CDR3 spans 15 residues. V lost 7 bases and J lost 7, with 19 bases in between. CDR1 is MNHEY and CDR2 is SVGEGT in the germline V gene. The DNA for the CDR3 is TGTGCCAGCAAGGTTCTCGGGGCTCTTGGCGGGGAGCTGTTTTTT. The encoded protein is CASKVLGALGGELFF.